This record looks at one T cell receptor (beta chain) sequence and its context. What this receptor recognizes is not known. No much larger clonotype is one base removed from it; base qualities were not supplied. Receptors were amplified or captured by the immunoSEQ multiplex PCR assay. For the multiplex PCR, a mixture combining 60 forward primers for TCR Vbeta segments and 13 reverse primers for TCR Jbeta segments was used. Amplification of the CDR3 region of rearranged TCR beta genes was performed with a multiplex PCR assay on genomic DNA. The amplified TCR beta libraries were sequenced on the Illumina HiSeq System as 87-base-pair reads. The authors' analysis ran thus. In a later analysis, roughly 80 million unique TCR beta chains were counted across the approximately 620 repertoires, and some 10 million of these chains were shared by at least two donors. A nearest-neighbor algorithm error-corrected the raw reads and collapsed the reads into unique sequences, merging closely related sequences to remove PCR and sequencing errors. Alignment of CDR3 sequences to IMGT reference sequences was used to assign V, D and J gene segments. For a sequence to be retained, a match of at least six nucleotides to both a V gene segment and a J gene segment was required. Rearrangements were classified as productive when the CDR3 lacked stop codons and remained in frame with V and J, and all other rearrangements were classified as non-productive. Following IMGT convention, CDR3 was defined as the stretch from the second conserved V-encoded cysteine up to the conserved J-encoded phenylalanine. The earlier analysis of some 580 of the donors excluded any sequence lacking an unambiguous match to a single V gene segment. An earlier analysis of under 750 of the donors called V segments functional above 56.7% productive rearrangements and segregating when the between-donor standard deviation exceeded 5%. A statistical classification framework was developed to diagnose cytomegalovirus status using the catalog of TCR beta chain sequences. V and J gene assignment, in a later analysis, came from comparing TCR nucleotide sequences with IMGT/GENE-DB human TR gene sequences. Using the TCRdist pipeline, a later analysis assigned CDR3 sequences along with most-parsimonious VDJ recombination scenarios. In a later analysis, each TCR beta chain was defined by its CDR3 amino acid sequence together with its V-gene family, and reads lacking a unique V-gene family were excluded. To address suspected cross-contamination and a sequencing artifact, a later analysis removed some 620 highly shared, low-generation-probability nucleotide sequences. In a later analysis, a clonal expansion index was calculated for each public chain from normalized within-repertoire ranks of inferred template counts. Generation probabilities in a later analysis came from a VDJ recombination model fitted to out-of-frame rearrangements, and those results were checked against IGoR. A later analysis scored TCR-TCR, TCR-HLA and TCR-CMV co-occurrence with hypergeometric tests, applying a repertoire-size bias correction to TCR pairs. To estimate false discovery rates, a later analysis permuted the HLA or CMV assignments 20 times. A later analysis grouped co-occurring TCRs with DBSCAN, adding TCRdist sequence similarity when clustering within HLA-allele-positive subsets. For co-occurrence clustering, repertoires with fewer than 30,000 or more than 120,000 public chains were excluded, along with four or five repertoires with anomalous nucleotide sharing. In TCRdb, the immuneACCESS table is reduced to in-frame sequences with V and J assigned. These tables do not hold every clone; where another copy was compared, an unresolved V gene accounts for under half, and the others remain unexplained. That table gives V, J and clone size, and the DNA gave D and trimming. This sample gives approximately 170,000 clones in total; less than 85% of them show up just once. In total, the top ten clones hold approximately 5% of the sample.

The data originate from a study of cytomegalovirus exposure and HLA in healthy donors (dated by TCRdb to the late 2010s). As for the study more broadly: An earlier analysis of some 620 of the donors reported under 300 Gb of sequence data and 117 million unique TCR beta sequences obtained from around 180 million T cells. An early release that covered about 600 HLA-typed donors contained approximately 300 gigabases of sequencing data and about 84 million unique TCR sequences. Among the approximately 400 genotyped donors, around 81% belonged to the genetic ancestry cluster associated with self-reported Caucasian donors. The aim of the study was to test whether cataloging public T cell receptors could identify signatures of past pathogen exposure. The study used immunosequencing to profile the T cell repertoires of under 700 subjects and linked those repertoires to cytomegalovirus serostatus. In addition to the first cohort of 666 subjects, a separate validation cohort of approximately 130 different subjects was used. High-throughput TCR immunosequencing, statistical association of individual TCRs with disease status, and machine learning were combined to predict cytomegalovirus infection status. To study patterns of TCR occurrence, a later analysis re-analyzed previously published TCR beta repertoires from 666 donors and added high-resolution HLA genotyping. Rather than drawing on any new phenotypic data, the later analysis identified candidate immune exposures from TCR beta sequences and the way those sequences occurred across donors. To decide whether each TCR beta V gene segment behaved as functional or pseudogenic, an earlier analysis of approximately 590 of the donors relied on high-throughput TCR beta sequencing. Donor age, sex, ethnicity and CMV serostatus were collected together with the repertoire data. A later genetic analysis took genome-wide SNP genotypes for about 55% of the 666 donors and used that subset as a discovery cohort. Every discovery cohort repertoire had been produced on one sequencing platform. HLA typing included class I and class II loci at four-digit resolution. The number of donors typed differed by locus, with 629-630 for A, B, C, DRB1 and DQB1, 522 for DQA1, 600 to 610 for DPA1, and some 450 for DPB1. Five DR-DQ haplotypes were treated as single units for association and clustering because of strong linkage in the cohort. On average, about 240,000 unique TCR beta nucleotide sequences were sequenced per donor among 350 to 400 genotyped donors of the cohort, with roughly a sixth of those sequences being non-productive. Overall study results and their limits: A few of the identified cytomegalovirus-associated TCR beta chains were confirmed in vitro to be specific for cytomegalovirus antigens. It was suggested by the authors that the approach could potentially be generalized to other disease states and immunological phenotypes. Specific HLA alleles were associated with over 15,000 TCR beta sequences at a false discovery rate of 0.05 in a later analysis. Because HLA typing was missing for some donors at each locus, association tests included only the typed subset. The 87-base-pair reads could not distinguish some IMGT-functional V segments, including TRBV6-2 and TRBV6-3, so those segments were excluded. This cohort had only TCR beta chains sequenced, and the lack of alpha or paired-chain data limited which features could be detected. For the cohort, immune exposure information was limited to CMV serostatus. In a later analysis, TCR association rates were found to vary across HLA loci, with the most associated TCRs seen for DRB1 alleles and the fewest for HLA-C alleles. In an earlier analysis of approximately 600 of the donors, most TCR beta V segments were observed in productive rearrangements about 90% or about 30% of the time, broadly matching IMGT annotations. Compared with the roughly 700-donor mean, donors in an Asian-associated ancestry cluster had fewer N-insertions in productive TCRs, according to a later genetic analysis. According to a later analysis, parvovirus B19, influenza, CMV and Epstein-Barr virus appeared linked to several top co-occurrence clusters. A cluster of highly shared sequence variants was judged likely to represent a technical artifact of the sequencing pipeline. Because counts were too low, 15 to 20 rarely observed V segments, including chromosome 9 orphons, were excluded from the earlier analysis of around 640 of the donors. Sequencing depth was assumed to be roughly uniform across donors in the presence/absence analyses, though that assumption may not hold. A total of 150 or so TCR beta chains were listed by the study as associated with cytomegalovirus. A further reported finding was that TCR beta sequences accurately predicted the HLA-A and HLA-B alleles for most subjects in the first cohort. In a later analysis, most CMV-associated TCR beta chains were found to appear HLA-restricted, with HLA associations seemingly driven largely by CMV exposure. Linkage disequilibrium might explain the correlated functional status among segregating V segments, but an unknown experimental factor could not be ruled out. In both the original and validation cohorts, the classifier was reported to diagnose cytomegalovirus status with high specificity and sensitivity. V-gene and J-gene trimming of TCR beta chains was associated with a missense DCLRE1C variant in a later genetic analysis, and the association was replicated in an independent cohort. In a later analysis, HLA-associated TCR beta chains were found to be more clonally expanded and to have lower generation probabilities than equally common non-associated chains. Assigning TCR associations to individual alleles was difficult when HLA alleles, especially DR and DQ, strongly co-occurred. Most TCR sequences were observed very rarely across donors, whereas some public TCRs were present in many individuals.

In total, 630 or so healthy bone marrow donors made up the cohort. At the time of sampling, all cohort members were nominally healthy, though unrecorded immune exposures were likely present. The donor tested CMV seropositive and was one of the 289 seropositive cohort members. Each donor provided a peripheral blood sample, and peripheral blood mononuclear cells were used for TCR beta sequencing. Genomic DNA was extracted from the blood cell samples with the Qiagen DNeasy Blood Extraction Kit. Reading from cysteine to phenylalanine, the CDR3 counts 16 amino acids. Left in the record is the CDR3 DNA by itself, 48 bases read in frame from the first base. Deletion took 7 bases off V and 8 bases off J, with a span of 23 bases between the germline ends. CDR1 and CDR2 are drawn from the germline V gene (reference sequence): MNHEY, SMNVEV.

The chain links TRBV27 with TRBJ1-4; no D segment can be confidently identified. This TCR was recovered from a man aged 25-40 years in good health and CMV-seropositive. The specimen sequenced was PBMCs. The DNA sequence is TGTGCCAGCACTAGTTTTTTTCGAGGGATCGGGGAAAAACTGTTTTTT. The resulting protein is CASTSFFRGIGEKLFF.